The TCR beta chain under discussion was sequenced for a study of identical twins. Findings and limits, study-wide: Diverse VJ usage suggested most zero-insertion clonotypes were not invariant T cells. A lower insertion count was a feature of abundant cord blood beta clonotypes, with no such feature in memory repertoires. Where out-of-frame alpha sequences were twin-shared, they showed excess low generation probability. Conclusions were drawn cross-sectionally by statistical analysis, without following the same donors.

Germline assignment: CDR1 SEHNR and CDR2 FQNEAQ (reference sequence). The CDR3 consists of 12 residues. J lost 8 bases, V lost 9 bases, and 4 bases had no gene match. In this sample, this clonotype turned up many times. Its antigen is not identified. From the 5' RACE reads, TCRdb called clonotypes with MiXCR, one entry per CDR3 protein. This sample has 250,000 to 350,000 distinct CDR3 sequences, with 8% to 9.5% found just once. Separately, the same data were catalogued under a study of yellow fever vaccine responses in identical twins.

The sequence was obtained from a woman younger than 30 in good health. This sequence joins TRBV7-9 and TRBJ2-1; TRBD2 agrees at 10 bases. The sequenced sample consisted of CD8+ T cells sorted from blood. CDR3 region: CASGTSDDEQFF. CDR3 coding DNA: TGTGCCAGTGGGACTAGCGATGATGAGCAGTTCTTC.